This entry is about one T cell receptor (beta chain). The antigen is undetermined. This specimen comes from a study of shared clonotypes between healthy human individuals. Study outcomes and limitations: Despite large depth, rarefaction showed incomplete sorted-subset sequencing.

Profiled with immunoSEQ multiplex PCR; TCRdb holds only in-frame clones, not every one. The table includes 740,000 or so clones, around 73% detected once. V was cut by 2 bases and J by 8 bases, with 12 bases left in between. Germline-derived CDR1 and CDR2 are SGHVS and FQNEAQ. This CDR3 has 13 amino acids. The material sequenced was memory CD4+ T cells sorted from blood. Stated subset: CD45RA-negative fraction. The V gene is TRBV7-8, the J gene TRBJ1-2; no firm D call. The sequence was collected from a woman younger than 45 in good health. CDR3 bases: TGTGCCAGCAGCTTATTTGTCAGGAACGGCTACACCTTC. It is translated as CASSLFVRNGYTF.